Listed here is a single T cell receptor beta chain. Its target is not known. Sequencing used immunoSEQ multiplex PCR; TCRdb keeps in-frame clones, though not all of them. The table records tens of thousands of clones, around nine tenths of them present only once. The sample is drawn from a study of siplizumab effects on memory and regulatory T cells. Study-level points and caveats: Whether the proliferating Tregs (from siplizumab cultures) were suppressive was not confirmed. Many proliferating CD4+ or CD8+ clones remained unclassified. Roughly 75-95% of them could not be assigned either a naive or a memory phenotype.

This clonotype was sampled from a human donor in good health. Material for sequencing was Tregs sorted from blood.

CDR3 in amino acids: CASSTGTRADTQYF. The CDR3 coding sequence is TGCGCCAGCAGCACGGGGACTAGGGCAGATACGCAGTATTTT. The chain recombines TRBV5-1 with TRBJ2-3; TRBD2 agrees at 8 bases. The CDR3 length is 14 residues. Germline V gene sequence: CDR1 SGHRS, CDR2 YFSETQ. V lost 4 bases to trimming and J lost 4 bases; unmatched junction nucleotides: 5.